This TCR beta chain was sequenced in a study of CD8 T cells in Susac syndrome. Study-wide results and caveats: The study's TCR sequencing and HLA analysis drew on a certain number of individuals. That number was acknowledged as relatively small.

The CDR3 length is 15 residues. Looked up from germline, CDR1 is SGHRS and CDR2 is YFSETQ. Trimming pared 1 base from V and 9 bases from J, leaving 14 bases between. It was with random hexamers that about 0.45 to 1 ug RNA was reverse transcribed. TCR beta CDR3 was amplified by immunoSEQ covering 54 Vbeta and 13 Jbeta. TCRdb re-called the immunoSEQ multiplex PCR reads with MiXCR, one entry per CDR3 protein. The sample carries over 100,000 distinct CDR3 sequences, about 95% recorded once. TCR beta from blood CD8+ and CD4+ T cells was sequenced. TEMRA cells were FACS-enriched, with CD8+ and CD4+ T cells isolated negatively. Note on this clonotype: Its target is not known.

Sample: CD4+ T cells from PBMCs. This receptor was taken from a human donor in good health. This chain joins TRBV5-1 and TRBJ1-6; D gene uncertain. The DNA of the CDR3 is TGCGCCAGCAGCTTGAAAGAATCCGCCGGTTCACCCCTCCACTTT. It translates to CASSLKESAGSPLHF.